This T cell receptor beta chain was captured by sequencing in a study of T-cell reconstitution after alpha-beta-depleted transplantation in children. Study findings and constraints: One year post-transplant, T-cell counts and diversity were largely derived from T cells produced anew.

For this clonotype: Antigen unknown.

The germline CDR1 and CDR2 sequences are SNHLY and FYNNEI. CDR3 length equals 16 residues. V shed 0 bases, J shed 8 bases, and the junction held 9 bases outside the gene matches. Researchers prepared the TCRbeta library using unique molecular identifiers, the study reports. TCRdb re-called the PCR reads through MiXCR, storing one row per CDR3 protein. The sample has 440,000 or so distinct CDR3 sequences; 43% are singletons. The clonotype was recovered from a girl aged 2 to 10 with aplastic anemia, due to receive a stem cell transplant. This chain links TRBV2 with TRBJ1-4; 7 positions match TRBD1. Sequences were derived from PBMCs, sampled before TCRalphabeta/CD19-depleted stem cell transplant. CDR3 residues: CASSEALKGAGEKLFF. The CDR3 DNA reads as TGTGCCAGCAGTGAAGCGCTGAAGGGGGCGGGAGAAAAACTGTTTTTT.